Given below is one T cell receptor beta chain in context. The target antigen is unknown. The entry originates in a study of T cells after posttransplantation cyclophosphamide. Profiled with immunoSEQ multiplex PCR; TCRdb holds only in-frame clones, not every one. The repertoire holds some 11,000 clones, with around four fifths as singletons. Study outcomes and limitations: Later blood repertoires were often dominated by clones from the donor CD8+ memory compartment.

Treatment was busulfan-fludarabine conditioning, a marrow graft, and cyclophosphamide on days +3 and +4. The material sequenced was PBMCs, taken 1755 days after allogeneic stem cell transplant with posttransplant cyclophosphamide. This TCR was recovered from a female patient aged 45-60 years who received an allogeneic stem cell transplant from a related donor, was CMV-positive, and had no GVHD. Part of the T cells may come from the graft donor.

The CDR3 DNA follows: TGTGCCAGCAGCTTGGTTCTCGGGAGCGGGAGCGGCGAGCAGTACTTC. It specifies CASSLVLGSGSGEQYF. J is TRBJ2-7 and V is TRBV13, with TRBD2 identical over 8 bases. The J segment lost 6 bases and the V segment lost 3 bases, leaving 13 bases of the junction unmatched. CDR1 and CDR2 from the germline V gene are PRHDT and FYEKMQ (reference sequence). This CDR3 spans 16 amino acids.